One sample yielded the 20 T cell receptor beta chains listed below, sequenced in a study of cytomegalovirus exposure and HLA in healthy donors. A multiplex PCR was run with 60 Vbeta primers and 13 Jbeta primers. Assay used: immunoSEQ multiplex PCR; TCRdb lists only in-frame clones, some missing. The data hold around 200,000 clones, with roughly four fifths observed a single time. Sample: PBMCs. Receptor source: a man aged 45-65 years in good health and CMV-seronegative.

CDR3 sequence (DNA): TGCGCCAGCAGCTTGGGCGGGGGGGCTTATGAGCAGTTCTTC. Translation: CASSLGGGAYEQFF. The gene calls are TRBV5-1 and TRBJ2-1, with TRBD2 matching 9 bases. J lost 8 bases, V lost 0 bases, and 3 bases had no gene match. The length of the CDR3 is 14 residues. Germline CDR1 SGHRS, CDR2 YFSETQ.

This rearrangement joins TRBV5-1 to TRBJ2-3; maybe TRBD2 (7 bases). Germline V lookup: CDR1 SGHRS, CDR2 YFSETQ. The length of the CDR3 is 14 residues. V lost 7 bases, J lost 3 bases, and 15 bases lay in between. CDR3 bases: TGCGCCAGCCGGAGGGGGGGGGAAACAGATACGCAGTATTTT. This encodes CASRRGGETDTQYF.

This clone has just one count. This sequence joins TRBV6-5 and TRBJ1-2; TRBD1 is a possible D gene (5 bases). Trimming removed 0 bases at V and 1 base at J, with 12 bases between. The CDR3 has 16 residues. The germline V gene encodes CDR1 MNHEY and CDR2 SVGAGI. CDR3 nucleotide sequence: TGTGCCAGCAGTTACTCGGGGGGACGGAATAACTATGGCTACACCTTC. Amino acid sequence: CASSYSGGRNNYGYTF.

The chain is built from TRBV7-2 and TRBJ2-1, with TRBD2 identical over 7 bases. Germline loops: CDR1 SGHTA, CDR2 FQGNSA. V trimming: 4 bases; J trimming: 8 bases; junction bases outside the gene matches: 11. This CDR3 region has 15 residues. CDR3 region: CASSSRLGGTDEQFF. The CDR3 DNA follows: TGTGCCAGCAGCTCCCGGCTGGGGGGGACGGATGAGCAGTTCTTC.

The count of this clone is one. The gene calls are TRBV28 and TRBJ1-2; D is uncertain. Germline V lookup: CDR1 MDHEN, CDR2 SYDVKM. The CDR3 has 16 residues. V lost 6 bases, J lost 4 bases, and 21 bases lay in between. The CDR3 DNA is TGTGCCAGCAGAGACGATCACGGACTTAATTCCTATGGCTACACCTTC. Amino acids: CASRDDHGLNSYGYTF.

This chain connects TRBV6-6 to TRBJ2-2; 7 nucleotides agree with TRBD1. V trimming: 3 bases; J trimming: 6 bases; junction bases outside the gene matches: 7. The length of the CDR3 is 15 residues. CDR1 MNHNY and CDR2 SVGAGI come from the germline V gene (reference sequence). The chain's CDR3 is CASSYDRVRAGELFF. The CDR3 DNA follows: TGTGCCAGCAGTTATGACAGGGTCCGAGCCGGGGAGCTGTTTTTT.

The rearrangement uses TRBV28 and TRBJ2-1; the D is unclear. The ends were cut back, 7 bases at V and 7 bases at J, with 29 bases in the middle. The CDR3 covers 18 residues. CDR1 is MDHEN and CDR2 is SYDVKM in the germline V gene. CDR3 loop: CASTQLILSSLGRNEQFF. CDR3 coding DNA: TGTGCCAGCACCCAGTTGATATTAAGCAGTTTAGGCAGGAATGAGCAGTTCTTC.

The V and J genes are TRBV11-3 and TRBJ2-5; D gene unclear. The CDR3 consists of 13 residues. V was pared by 1 base and J by 5 bases, with 8 bases between. Germline CDR1 reads SGHNT; CDR2 reads YENEEA. The CDR3 sequence: CASSLGGVETQYF. The CDR3 region has the DNA TGTGCCAGCAGCTTAGGAGGCGTGGAGACCCAGTACTTC.

V gene TRBV9 combines with J gene TRBJ1-2; the D is unclear. Trimming removed 0 bases from V and 2 bases from J, with 11 bases in between. There are 15 residues in the CDR3. CDR1 and CDR2 (germline): SGDLS, YYNGEE. CDR3 in DNA: TGTGCCAGCAGCGTAGGTGTCCAGGCAAACTATGGCTACACCTTC. Its translation: CASSVGVQANYGYTF.

The chain recombines TRBV14 with TRBJ1-1, with unresolved D. This CDR3 has 15 amino acids. Deletions cut 1 base from V and 4 bases from J, with 13 bases between. Germline lookup yields CDR1 SGHDN and CDR2 FVKESK. This CDR3 reads CASSQVLSPGTEAFF. The DNA of the CDR3 is TGTGCCAGCAGCCAAGTTTTAAGCCCAGGCACTGAAGCTTTCTTT.

This rearrangement joins TRBV5-1 to TRBJ2-2, with D possibly TRBD2 on 6 matching bases. The V gene lost 6 bases and the J gene lost 0 bases, with 12 bases spanning the gap. The CDR3 has 15 residues. CDR1 and CDR2 from the germline V gene are SGHRS and YFSETQ. CDR3: CASTPGTPNTGELFF. CDR3 nucleotides: TGCGCCAGCACCCCCGGGACTCCGAACACCGGGGAGCTGTTTTTT.

This chain joins TRBV5-1 and TRBJ2-6, with 8 bases lining up with TRBD2. Per germline, CDR1 SGHRS and CDR2 YFSETQ. This CDR3 contains 17 residues. Trimming removed 3 bases from V and 0 bases from J; junction bases left unmatched: 5. The CDR3 nucleotides are TGCGCCAGCAGCTGGGGACTAGGGGGCTCTGGGGCCAACGTCCTGACTTTC. This encodes CASSWGLGGSGANVLTF.

The V call is TRBV2, the J call TRBJ1-2; D ambiguous. This CDR3 region has 13 residues. Deletions cut 4 bases from V and 8 bases from J, with 14 bases between. In germline, CDR1 is SNHLY, CDR2 FYNNEI. The chain's CDR3 is CASSGIRAKGYTF. Here the CDR3 DNA reads TGTGCCAGCAGTGGGATCAGAGCGAAGGGCTACACCTTC.

This clone was seen only a few times. The V gene is TRBV7-9, the J gene TRBJ1-5; no clear D. The CDR3 runs to 15 residues. Germline CDR1 is SEHNR and CDR2 is FQNEAQ (reference sequence). V gave up 3 bases and J gave up 1 base, with 10 bases separating them. The CDR3 DNA reads TGTGCCAGCAGCTTGTTGAGGGTAAGCAATCAGCCCCAGCATTTT. Translating it yields CASSLLRVSNQPQHF.

The gene calls are TRBV18 and TRBJ2-2; no reliable D call. The germline V gene has CDR1 KGHSH and CDR2 LQKENI. CDR3 length: 15 residues. Trimming pared 2 bases from V and 5 bases from J, leaving 12 bases between. The CDR3 reads CASSPIGQETGELFF. CDR3 bases: TGTGCCAGCTCACCAATTGGTCAGGAAACCGGGGAGCTGTTTTTT. Full variable domain (remainder filled in from reference TRBV18 and TRBJ2-2): NAGVMQNPRHLVRRRGQEARLRCSPMKGHSHVYWYRQLPEEGLKFMVYLQKENIIDESGMPKERFSAEFPKEGPSILRIQQVVRGDSAAYFCASSPIGQETGELFFGEGSRLTVL.

The chain couples TRBV6-5 to TRBJ2-5; D gene unclear. The J call may not be correct, given that the DNA end is closer to TRBJ2-7. CDR3 length equals 14 residues. CDR1 MNHEY and CDR2 SVGAGI come from the germline V gene. CDR3 in amino acids: CASSSTFPTFEQYF. The CDR3 nucleotides read TGTGCCAGCAGTTCAACCTTCCCCACTTTCGAGCAGTACTTC.

The chain employs TRBV19 and TRBJ2-6; 9 nucleotides match TRBD1. CDR3 length: 17 amino acids. Unmatched junction bases numbered 3, after V lost 3 bases and J lost 0 bases. CDR1 and CDR2 from the germline V gene are LNHDA and SQIVND (reference sequence). CDR3: CASSIRGQGSGANVLTF. CDR3 nucleotides: TGTGCCAGTAGTATTAGGGGACAGGGCTCTGGGGCCAACGTCCTGACTTTC.

This rearrangement joins TRBV9 to TRBJ2-2, with TRBD1 as a possible D gene (5 bases). CDR3 length: 15 amino acids. V was cut by 1 base and J by 4 bases, with 11 bases left in between. CDR1 is SGDLS and CDR2 is YYNGEE in the germline V gene. CDR3 amino acids: CASSVSGWGTGELFF. CDR3 DNA: TGTGCCAGCAGCGTATCAGGGTGGGGCACCGGGGAGCTGTTTTTT. Looking up the rest from reference TRBV9 and TRBJ2-2 gives the full variable domain: DSGVTQTPKHLITATGQRVTLRCSPRSGDLSVYWYQQSLDQGLQFLIQYYNGEERAKGNILERFSAQQFPDLHSELNLSSLELGDSALYFCASSVSGWGTGELFFGEGSRLTVL.

The rearrangement uses TRBV7-3 and TRBJ2-2; TRBD1 agrees at 8 bases. Germline CDR1 SGHTA, CDR2 FQGTGA. The CDR3 has 19 amino acids. J lost 6 bases, V lost 3 bases, and 18 bases had no gene match. CDR3 loop: CASSFLGTGSVVGAGELFF. The DNA for the CDR3 is TGTGCCAGCAGCTTTCTTGGGACAGGCAGCGTAGTAGGAGCCGGGGAGCTGTTTTTT.

The chain links TRBV7-8 to TRBJ2-2; 11 nucleotides agree with TRBD2. Germline CDR1 reads SGHVS; CDR2 reads FQNEAQ. The V and J ends lost 7 bases and 5 bases, in that order; junction bases with no gene match: 12. This CDR3 region has 17 residues. The CDR3 coding sequence is TGTGCCAGCAACAACTATGGCACTAGCGGGGGAACCGGGGAGCTGTTTTTT. Amino acid sequence: CASNNYGTSGGTGELFF.